The 9 T cell receptor beta chains reported below all come from one sample, sequenced in a study of identical twins. Each CDR3 protein is one row after TCRdb ran MiXCR on the 5' RACE reads. The sample lists roughly 720,000 distinct CDR3 sequences, over 15% occurring once. This sample also belongs to another study, concerning T cells expressing NK-cell markers.

Sequenced input: PBMCs. These TCRs come from a woman younger than 35 in good health.

The rearrangement uses TRBV14 and TRBJ2-3, with D hard to call. The CDR3 extends over 15 amino acids. The V gene lost 5 bases and the J gene lost 2 bases, with 14 bases spanning the gap. The germline V gene encodes CDR1 SGHDN and CDR2 FVKESK. CDR3 nucleotides: TGTGCCAGCAGCTATTTGACCGGTTACACAGATACGCAGTATTTT. This translates into CASSYLTGYTDTQYF. Full variable domain (missing parts from reference TRBV14 and TRBJ2-3): EAGVTQFPSHSVIEKGQTVTLRCDPISGHDNLYWYRRVMGKEIKFLLHFVKESKQDESGMPNNRFLAERTGGTYSTLKVQPAELEDSGVYFCASSYLTGYTDTQYFGPGTRLTVL.

The V gene is TRBV5-1, the J gene TRBJ2-1, with D perhaps TRBD1 (5 bases). V was trimmed by 2 bases and J by 9 bases, leaving 21 bases between them. The germline CDR1 and CDR2 sequences are SGHRS and YFSETQ. The CDR3 length is 16 residues. This CDR3 reads CASSFERGSLPGEQFF. In DNA, the CDR3 is TGCGCCAGCAGCTTTGAAAGGGGCTCCCTCCCGGGTGAGCAGTTCTTC.

This clonotype was observed a handful of times. This chain joins TRBV6-1 and TRBJ2-7, with 11 nucleotides matching TRBD2. V lost 7 bases and J lost 6; bases outside the gene matches: 8. Looked up from germline, CDR1 is MNHNS and CDR2 is SASEGT. The CDR3 totals 14 residues. The CDR3 nucleotides are TGTGCCAGCATCGGCACTAGCGGGAGTGGCGAGCAGTACTTC. As protein: CASIGTSGSGEQYF.

The CDR3 is CASSLGIWRRGSSYEQYF. CDR3 sequence (DNA): TGTGCCAGCAGCTTAGGGATCTGGCGGAGGGGTTCCTCCTACGAGCAGTACTTC. The chain carries TRBV7-6 and TRBJ2-7; D might be TRBD2 (6 bases). Germline lookup yields CDR1 SGHVS and CDR2 FNYEAQ. There are 18 residues in the CDR3. Trimming pared 1 base from V and 0 bases from J, leaving 19 bases between.

The chain recombines TRBV20-1 with TRBJ2-7; D is unresolved. This CDR3 is 12 amino acids long. V lost 4 bases, J lost 11 bases, and 18 bases lay in between. CDR1 is DFQATT, CDR2 SNEGSKA, per germline (reference sequence). The CDR3 sequence: CSAKKAGRNEYF. The CDR3 region has the DNA TGCAGTGCTAAAAAGGCCGGGCGAAACGAGTACTTC.

The chain employs TRBV6-5 and TRBJ2-7; D is unresolved. V was trimmed by 0 bases and J by 6 bases, leaving 12 bases between them. This CDR3 region has 14 residues. Germline V gives CDR1 MNHEY, CDR2 SVGAGI. CDR3 nucleotides: TGTGCCAGCAGTTACTCGATAGGCCAGTTCGAGCAGTACTTC. Translated: CASSYSIGQFEQYF.

This clonotype was seen just once. The chain has TRBV11-2 and TRBJ2-7, with a tentative D call TRBD2 (5 bases). CDR3 size: 12 residues. The V gene's germline CDR1 is SGHAT and CDR2 FQNNGV. V was trimmed by 5 bases and J by 6 bases, leaving 11 bases between them. DNA for the CDR3: TGTGCCAGCAGCCCGGGGATGGGCGAGCAGTACTTC. This gives the protein CASSPGMGEQYF.

The V call is TRBV5-1, the J call TRBJ2-5, with 8 bases identical to TRBD1. The CDR3 has 16 residues. Trimming removed 3 bases from V and 1 base from J; junction bases left unmatched: 8. CDR1 is SGHRS and CDR2 is YFSETQ in the germline V gene. Here the CDR3 reads CASSYGTGGSQETQYF. In DNA, the CDR3 is TGCGCCAGCAGCTATGGGACAGGCGGTAGCCAAGAGACCCAGTACTTC.

The V call is TRBV6-5, the J call TRBJ2-5; 12 nucleotides align to TRBD2. Germline CDR1 MNHEY, CDR2 SVGAGI. After removal of 0 bases from V and 4 bases from J, the junction contained 9 bases not matched to a gene. CDR3 size: 18 residues. The CDR3 spells CASSYSPGLAGGPETQYF. The CDR3 DNA follows: TGTGCCAGCAGTTACTCCCCTGGGCTAGCGGGAGGGCCAGAGACCCAGTACTTC.